This T cell receptor beta chain came from a study of T-cell memory formation after mild COVID-19. Study information: The TCR clusters were mostly specific to one donor.

As regards this clonotype: Its antigen is undetermined.

V lost 4 bases and J lost 2, with 12 bases in between. The CDR3 extends over 15 amino acids. CDR1 SGHRS and CDR2 YFSETQ come from the germline V gene. TCRdb itself ran the 5' RACE reads through MiXCR, one entry per CDR3 protein. The sample shows 450,000 or so distinct CDR3 sequences, approximately 23% of them seen only once. Regarding the study as a whole: There were some responding clones in pre-infection memory, which suggested that cross-reactive memory had joined. Of the contracting clones, CD4+ ones lay mainly in CM and EM, and CD8+ ones in EMRA.

The TCR sequence derives from an adult woman who had mild COVID-19 (a few samples of this study predate the infection). Cell type and time point are not known. Sequenced input: PBMCs or a T cell subset sorted from them (not recorded which). This chain links TRBV5-1 with TRBJ2-2, with no clear D. Here the CDR3 reads CASSLSPSNTGELFF. In nucleotides, the CDR3 is TGCGCCAGCAGCCTAAGTCCGAGTAACACCGGGGAGCTGTTTTTT.